These 29 T cell receptor beta chains share one sample of origin, sequenced in a study of regulatory T cells in long-lasting Graves disease. Time point defined: persistent/refractory GD, antithyroid drugs over 5 years with positive TRAb. Isolated PBMC RNA provided the starting material for the TCR library. The authors built TCR beta libraries using iRepertoire HTBI primers and Arm-PCR of CDR3 regions. TCRdb ran MiXCR on the multiplex PCR reads and lists one entry per CDR3 protein. The table records nearly 350,000 distinct CDR3 sequences, roughly a fifth of them present only once. The material sequenced was peripheral blood mononuclear cells (PBMCs), taken when the disease was refractory, from a patient treated with antithyroid drugs. These receptors originate from a female donor with Graves disease.

Ten or more counts support this clonotype. The V call is TRBV10-3, the J call TRBJ1-5; D possibly corresponds to TRBD1 (5 bases). Germline CDR1 reads ENHRY; CDR2 reads SYGVKD. CDR3 size: 16 residues. V lost 1 base, J lost 0 bases, and 10 bases lay in between. The CDR3 here is CAISEWGRNSNQPQHF. The CDR3 bases are TGTGCCATCAGTGAGTGGGGACGGAATAGCAATCAGCCCCAGCATTTT.

This clonotype was seen many times. V gene TRBV15 combines with J gene TRBJ1-2; D remains unclear. The germline gives CDR1 LNHNV, CDR2 YYDKDF (reference sequence). CDR3 length: 15 residues. Between the trimmed V and J ends, which lost 0 bases and 5 bases, there was a span of 13 bases. Here the CDR3 reads CATSRDVGRRYGYTF. The DNA for the CDR3 is TGTGCCACCAGCAGAGATGTCGGGCGGAGGTATGGCTACACCTTC.

Concerning this clonotype itself: The likely explanation is a read error, given a far larger clone one base away. This chain uses TRBV7-9 with TRBJ2-2; TRBD1 is a possible D gene (6 bases). The CDR3 is 15 residues long. CDR1 is SEHNR and CDR2 is FQNEAQ in the germline V gene (reference sequence). Here the CDR3 DNA reads TGTACCAGCAGACCCGGGACACCGAGGGCCGGGGAGCTGTTTTTT. As protein: CTSRPGTPRAGELFF.

The rearrangement uses TRBV6-1 and TRBJ1-1, with D perhaps TRBD1 (5 bases). Germline CDR1 and CDR2: MNHNS and SASEGT. The CDR3 contains 13 residues. V lost 6 bases and J lost 3, with 11 bases in between. This CDR3 is CASRSRGDTEAFF. The CDR3 DNA is TGTGCCAGCAGGTCGAGGGGAGACACTGAAGCTTTCTTT.

This clonotype was recorded at least ten times. This sequence joins TRBV2 and TRBJ2-5, with no clear D. The CDR3 is 16 residues long. Germline V gives CDR1 SNHLY, CDR2 FYNNEI. Trimming stripped 8 bases from V and 0 bases from J, with 19 bases between. Here the CDR3 reads CASAPGQARHQETQYF. In DNA form, the CDR3 reads TGTGCCAGCGCCCCCGGGCAGGCCCGCCACCAAGAGACCCAGTACTTC.

This clonotype was seen ten or more times. V usage is TRBV6-2 or TRBV6-3 and J usage is TRBJ2-5; D is tentatively TRBD1 or TRBD2 (5 bases each). This CDR3 comprises 15 residues. With 4 bases removed from V and 3 bases from J, the gap between germline ends came to 15 bases. Germline V gene lookup returns CDR1 MNHEY and CDR2 SVGEGT. CDR3 residues: CASSWAPGRKETQYF. For the CDR3, the DNA is TGTGCCAGCAGTTGGGCACCGGGACGGAAAGAGACCCAGTACTTC.

This clonotype has a handful of counts. The J gene is TRBJ1-6, the V gene TRBV7-2, with a tentative D call TRBD1 (5 bases). CDR1 is SGHTA and CDR2 is FQGNSA in the germline V gene. This CDR3 spans 16 amino acids. The V gene lost 5 bases and the J gene lost 0 bases, with 11 bases spanning the gap. The CDR3 sequence is CASSLRGSSYNSPLHF. In nucleotides, the CDR3 is TGTGCCAGCAGCCTCCGGGGGAGCTCCTATAATTCACCCCTCCACTTT.

The chain employs TRBV4-3 and TRBJ1-2, with D unclear. The germline gives CDR1 LGHNA, CDR2 YSLEER. V lost 1 base and J 5 bases, leaving 11 bases between the germline ends. The CDR3 consists of 14 residues. The CDR3 DNA sequence: TGCGCCAGCAGCCAAGGTACAGAGCCATATGGCTACACCTTC. This translates into CASSQGTEPYGYTF.

The table lists this clonotype with a few counts. The V call is TRBV20-1, the J call TRBJ1-4; tentatively, D is TRBD1 (5 bases). V was pared by 4 bases and J by 8 bases, with 14 bases between. The CDR3 contains 13 residues. Germline V gene sequence: CDR1 DFQATT, CDR2 SNEGSKA (reference sequence). CDR3 nucleotides: TGCAGTGCTAAGAAGGGGCCAGGCGAAAAACTGTTTTTT. Translation gives CSAKKGPGEKLFF.

This chain uses TRBV11-2 with TRBJ2-6; D is perhaps TRBD1 (7 bases). Trimming pared 1 base from V and 2 bases from J, leaving 12 bases between. The germline V gene encodes CDR1 SGHAT and CDR2 FQNNGV. This CDR3 region has 17 residues. The CDR3 sequence: CASSLVEGAPGANVLTF. CDR3 DNA: TGTGCCAGCAGCTTAGTGGAGGGGGCTCCTGGGGCCAACGTCCTGACTTTC.

On this clonotype: A clone one base away is much larger, so this may be a read error. This sequence joins TRBV6-2 or TRBV6-3 and TRBJ1-6; no clear D gene. Trimming shortened V by 5 bases and J by 7 bases, and 9 bases separated the two germline ends. The germline gives CDR1 MNHEY, CDR2 SVGEGT. This CDR3 is 13 amino acids long. This chain's CDR3 is CASSEGRNSPLHF. In nucleotides, the CDR3 is TGTGCCAGCAGTGAAGGGAGGAATTCACCCCTCCACTTT.

This clonotype was seen ten or more times. This rearrangement joins TRBV24-1 to TRBJ1-2, with D possibly being TRBD1 (5 bases). This CDR3 has 11 amino acids. The germline V gene encodes CDR1 KGHDR and CDR2 SFDVKD. V was pared by 6 bases and J by 8 bases, with 9 bases between. The CDR3 bases are TGTGCCACCAGTCAGGGAGGAGGCTACACCTTC. The encoded protein is CATSQGGGYTF.

There are many counts of this clonotype. The CDR3 loop is CASSPGASRYEQYF. The CDR3 bases are TGTGCCAGCAGCCCGGGAGCGAGCCGTTACGAGCAGTACTTC. The chain recombines TRBV7-6 with TRBJ2-7, with D perhaps matching TRBD2 (6 bases). V dropped 5 bases and J dropped 4 bases, with 15 bases sitting between them. The CDR3 runs to 14 residues. Germline V CDR1 and CDR2: SGHVS, FNYEAQ.

This clonotype showed up many times. This chain joins TRBV10-3 and TRBJ1-2; 11 bases line up with TRBD1. This CDR3 is 17 amino acids long. The junction had 11 bases not matched to a gene; V was cut back by 6 bases and J by 2 bases. The germline V gene encodes CDR1 ENHRY and CDR2 SYGVKD. This CDR3 is CAIRAGTGGTGNYGYTF. The DNA for the CDR3 is TGTGCCATCAGGGCCGGGACAGGGGGTACAGGGAACTATGGCTACACCTTC.

The chain uses TRBV5-1 and TRBJ2-4, with 14 bases fitting TRBD2. The better agreement between TRBJ2-1 and the DNA end casts doubt on the J call. The CDR3 has 15 residues. The germline V gene has CDR1 SGHRS and CDR2 YFSETQ. The CDR3 is CASSLGGTSGSQQFF. The CDR3 region has the DNA TGCGCCAGCAGCTTGGGCGGGACTAGCGGGAGCCAGCAGTTCTTC.

This clonotype occurred many times. This chain uses TRBV6-5 with TRBJ1-2; possible D gene TRBD1, 5 bases. CDR1 and CDR2 from the germline V gene are MNHEY and SVGAGI. The CDR3 has 13 amino acids. The V end was cut by 2 bases, the J end by 6 bases, with 10 bases between. CDR3 nucleotides: TGTGCCAGCAGTTACGCAGGGATTGATGGCTACACCTTC. Protein product: CASSYAGIDGYTF.

Written as DNA, the CDR3 is TGTGCCAGCAGCTTAGGGGTTGGCGGGGGGGAGACCCAGTACTTC. It yields the protein CASSLGVGGGETQYF. This rearrangement joins TRBV7-9 to TRBJ2-5, with 8 nucleotides matching TRBD2. Unmatched junction bases numbered 6, after V lost 1 base and J lost 5 bases. This CDR3 is 15 amino acids long. Germline values: CDR1 SEHNR, CDR2 FQNEAQ (reference sequence).

This clonotype has ten or more counts. V is TRBV28 and J is TRBJ2-7; TRBD1 matches at 11 bases. The CDR3 extends over 16 amino acids. Trimming cost V 6 bases and J 2 bases; bases outside gene matches: 9. Germline CDR1 reads MDHEN; CDR2 reads SYDVKM. CDR3 in amino acids: CASSHLGDRGTYEQYF. In DNA, the CDR3 is TGTGCCAGCAGCCATCTCGGGGACAGGGGGACCTACGAGCAGTACTTC.

Turning to this clonotype: A clone one base away is much larger, so this may be a read error. The chain combines TRBV18 with TRBJ2-2; a weak D match, TRBD2 (5 bases). Per the germline V gene, CDR1 is KGHSH and CDR2 is LQKENI. The CDR3 consists of 14 residues. CDR3 coding DNA: TGTGCCAGCTCATACCTCCCGGGGTCCGGGGAGCTGCTTTTT. Protein: CASSYLPGSGELLF.

Points on this clonotype: It is likely a read error: a sequence one base away is far more abundant. The chain is built from TRBV12-3 or TRBV12-4 and TRBJ2-5, with TRBD1 identical over 11 bases. The CDR3 has 15 amino acids. The CDR3 loop reads CASSRDRGSREAQYF. In DNA form, the CDR3 reads TGTGCCAGCAGTCGGGACAGGGGGTCCCGAGAGGCCCAGTACTTC.

The J gene is TRBJ2-3, the V gene TRBV12-3 or TRBV12-4, with TRBD2 matching 8 bases. V lost 5 bases to trimming and J lost 0 bases; unmatched junction nucleotides: 13. The CDR3 loop spans 18 amino acids. CDR3 residues: CASSRGGPLLTSTDTQYF. CDR3 bases: TGTGCCAGCAGTCGGGGGGGACCCTTACTTACTAGCACAGATACGCAGTATTTT.

The V call is TRBV7-2, the J call TRBJ1-1, with D perhaps matching TRBD1 (5 bases). The CDR3 extends over 16 amino acids. CDR1 is SGHTA, CDR2 FQGNSA, per germline. The V and J ends lost 4 bases and 3 bases respectively, with 18 bases between them. The CDR3 loop is CASSSRSGGMDTEAFF. The CDR3 nucleotides are TGTGCCAGCAGCTCCCGTTCCGGGGGGATGGACACTGAAGCTTTCTTT.

The CDR3 spells CASSEEASTGTQYF. The CDR3 coding sequence is TGTGCCAGCAGTGAAGAAGCGTCCACGGGTACGCAGTATTTT. This chain connects TRBV2 to TRBJ2-3; D gene ambiguous. Germline loops: CDR1 SNHLY, CDR2 FYNNEI. Trimming shortened V by 1 base and J by 8 bases, and 13 bases separated the two germline ends. The CDR3 totals 14 residues.

The table lists this clonotype with a count of one. This rearrangement joins TRBV27 to TRBJ2-4; 13 positions agree with TRBD2. CDR1 is MNHEY and CDR2 is SMNVEV in the germline V gene (reference sequence). After removal of 6 bases from V and 6 bases from J, the junction contained 11 bases not matched to a gene. The CDR3 covers 17 residues. CDR3 sequence: CASSRTSGRASRNIQYF. CDR3 nucleotides: TGTGCCAGCAGCCGCACTAGCGGGAGGGCCTCCAGAAACATTCAGTACTTC.

V and J are TRBV12-3 or TRBV12-4 and TRBJ2-7, with D maybe TRBD2 (6 bases). CDR3 length: 12 amino acids. The V gene lost 3 bases and the J gene lost 7 bases, with 10 bases spanning the gap. CDR3 region: CASSFGGQEQYF. Here the CDR3 DNA reads TGTGCCAGCAGTTTCGGAGGGCAAGAGCAGTACTTC.

This clonotype occurred many times. The chain recombines TRBV5-6 with TRBJ2-7; D is possibly TRBD1 (5 bases). The V gene lost 4 bases and the J gene lost 4 bases, with 12 bases spanning the gap. The CDR3 covers 13 residues. The germline V gene has CDR1 SGHDT and CDR2 YYEEEE. In nucleotides, the CDR3 is TGTGCCAGCAGCATCCTACAGGAGTACGAGCAGTACTTC. It is translated as CASSILQEYEQYF.

The chain employs TRBV4-1 and TRBJ2-2, with D possibly matching TRBD1 (6 bases). The germline V and J ends were trimmed by 2 bases and 4 bases, with 11 bases remaining between them. CDR1 and CDR2 from the germline V gene are MGHRA and YSYEKL. There are 15 residues in the CDR3. Here the CDR3 reads CASSQRTVGTGELFF. The DNA of the CDR3 is TGCGCCAGCAGCCAAAGGACAGTGGGCACCGGGGAGCTGTTTTTT.

The CDR3 is CSARDHKPRGLDTEAFF. CDR3 DNA: TGCAGTGCTAGAGACCATAAACCCAGGGGGCTGGATACTGAAGCTTTCTTT. The gene calls are TRBV20-1 and TRBJ1-1; TRBD1 matches 8 bases. Germline-derived CDR1 and CDR2 are DFQATT and SNEGSKA (reference sequence). Trimming at V came to 0 bases and at J to 5 bases, leaving 14 bases not matched to a gene. The CDR3 is made up of 17 amino acids.

In this sample, this clonotype turned up many times. The chain joins TRBV11-2 to TRBJ2-7, with D uncertain. This CDR3 has 14 residues. V lost 5 bases and J lost 5, with 16 bases in between. Germline V gives CDR1 SGHAT, CDR2 FQNNGV. CDR3 in amino acids: CASSPLVGPNEQYF. The CDR3 nucleotides read TGTGCCAGCAGCCCCCTGGTAGGGCCAAACGAGCAGTACTTC.